This is a list of T cell receptor beta chains from one sample in a study of graft-versus-host responses after intestinal transplantation. Libraries were prepared by immunoSEQ multiplex PCR; TCRdb keeps only in-frame clonotypes and omits some of them. In the table there are around 6,400 clones, over 25% of which are singletons. Source: alloreactive CD4+ T cells from a mixed lymphocyte reaction culture, taken before intestinal transplant. Every receptor here comes from a human patient who received an intestinal transplant. Each CDR3 is given with its conserved first and last residue. D genes are given only for firm matches. Only part of the rows carry a size: once, few, many, or a class if the clone is expanded.

j_call clone_size v_call d_call cdr3_aa cdr3_nt
TRBJ2-1 NA TRBV2 NA CASSPPMGRGNGNEQFF TGTGCCAGCAGTCCCCCAATGGGCAGGGGAAACGGGAATGAGCAGTTCTTC
TRBJ2-2 NA TRBV6-6 NA CASSYVDSFPGELFF TGTGCCAGCAGTTACGTGGACTCCTTCCCCGGGGAGCTGTTTTTT
TRBJ1-6 few TRBV30 NA CAWSSRISPLHF TGTGCCTGGAGTTCCAGGATATCACCCCTCCACTTT
TRBJ2-6 few TRBV18 NA CASSPLQRGRRRANVLTF TGTGCCAGCTCACCTTTACAACGAGGGAGAAGGAGGGCCAACGTCCTGACTTTC
TRBJ2-1 medium-sized TRBV19 TRBD2 CASSRWTSGRATDEQFF TGTGCCAGTAGTCGGTGGACGAGCGGGAGGGCCACGGATGAGCAGTTCTTC
TRBJ2-7 NA TRBV7-9 NA CASSSPGVYEQYF TGTGCCAGCAGCTCACCAGGGGTCTACGAGCAGTACTTC
TRBJ2-2 few TRBV5-1 NA CASSGGGAPSNGELFF TGCGCCAGCAGCGGAGGGGGCGCCCCTTCGAACGGGGAGCTGTTTTTT
TRBJ2-7 few TRBV10-3 TRBD2 CAISDYGLAGLYEQYF TGTGCCATCAGTGACTACGGACTAGCGGGACTCTACGAGCAGTACTTC
TRBJ2-2 NA TRBV29-1 NA CSATLMGTGELFF TGCAGTGCGACTTTGATGGGAACCGGGGAGCTGTTTTTT
TRBJ2-1 NA TRBV28 NA CASSLLAGAVNEQFF TGTGCCAGCAGTTTACTGGCGGGGGCGGTCAATGAGCAGTTCTTC
TRBJ2-1 NA TRBV27 NA CASSFYSNSYNEQFF TGTGCCAGCAGTTTTTATAGTAATAGCTACAATGAGCAGTTCTTC
TRBJ2-2 NA TRBV6-5 NA CASSYVDSFPGELFF TGTGCCAGCAGTTACGTGGACTCCTTCCCCGGGGAGCTGTTTTTT
TRBJ1-2 NA TRBV19 TRBD1 CASRPVGQGKYGYTF TGTGCCAGTAGGCCTGTCGGACAGGGGAAATATGGCTACACCTTC
TRBJ2-7 NA TRBV7-2 TRBD1 CASSLDSLGGREQYF TGTGCCAGCAGCTTAGATAGTCTAGGGGGCAGGGAGCAGTACTTC
TRBJ2-7 few TRBV6-5 TRBD2 CASSYGTSGSYEQYF TGTGCCAGCAGTTACGGAACTAGCGGGAGTTACGAGCAGTACTTC
TRBJ2-3 few TRBV21-1 NA CASSKSGGGRGTDTQYF TGTGCCAGCAGCAAATCCGGCGGCGGGAGGGGGACAGATACGCAGTATTTT
TRBJ2-7 few TRBV6-6 NA CASSYPSTGFGEQYF TGTGCCAGCAGTTACCCGTCGACAGGCTTCGGAGAGCAGTACTTC
TRBJ1-3 large TRBV5-1 NA CASREGSGNTIYF TGCGCCAGCCGGGAGGGCTCCGGAAACACCATATATTTT
TRBJ2-7 NA TRBV2 NA CASSSDTRYEQYF TGTGCCAGCAGCTCGGATACCCGCTACGAGCAGTACTTC
TRBJ2-5 NA TRBV30 NA CAWSWEETQYF TGTGCCTGGAGCTGGGAAGAGACCCAGTACTTC
TRBJ1-2 NA TRBV6-8 NA CASSYPVRSRKIYGYTF TGTGCCAGCAGTTATCCGGTACGCTCTAGAAAGATCTATGGCTACACCTTC
TRBJ1-1 NA TRBV6-1 NA CASSAREGTYAFF TGTGCCAGCAGTGCTCGGGAGGGGACGTACGCTTTCTTT
TRBJ2-7 NA TRBV7-3 NA CASSTGSAYEQYF TGTGCCAGCAGCACAGGGTCGGCCTACGAGCAGTACTTC
TRBJ1-1 NA TRBV6-1 NA CASTRGGEAFF TGTGCCAGCACCAGGGGAGGGGAAGCTTTCTTT
TRBJ2-7 few TRBV14 NA CASSHLSSYEQYF TGTGCCAGCAGCCACCTAAGCTCCTACGAGCAGTACTTC
TRBJ2-1 NA TRBV19 NA CASSISPGTHNEQFF TGTGCCAGTAGTATATCCCCCGGGACACATAATGAGCAGTTCTTC